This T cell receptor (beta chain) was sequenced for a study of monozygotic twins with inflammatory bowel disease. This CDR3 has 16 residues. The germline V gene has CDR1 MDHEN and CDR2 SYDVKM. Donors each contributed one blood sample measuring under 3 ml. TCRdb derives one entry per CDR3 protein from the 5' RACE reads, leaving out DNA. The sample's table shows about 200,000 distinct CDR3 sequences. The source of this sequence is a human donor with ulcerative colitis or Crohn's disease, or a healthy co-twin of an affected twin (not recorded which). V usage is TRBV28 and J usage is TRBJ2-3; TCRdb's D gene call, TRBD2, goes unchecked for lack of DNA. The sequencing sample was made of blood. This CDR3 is CASSAVAGALTDTQYF.